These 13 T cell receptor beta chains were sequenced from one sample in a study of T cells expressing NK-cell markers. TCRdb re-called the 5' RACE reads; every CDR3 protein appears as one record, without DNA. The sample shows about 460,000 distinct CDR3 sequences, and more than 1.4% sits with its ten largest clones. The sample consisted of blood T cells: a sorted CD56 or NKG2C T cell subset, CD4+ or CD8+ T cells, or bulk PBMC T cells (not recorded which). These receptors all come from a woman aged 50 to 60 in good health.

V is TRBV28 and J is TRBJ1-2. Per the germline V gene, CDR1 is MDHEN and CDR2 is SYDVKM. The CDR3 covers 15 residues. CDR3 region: CASSLSGPINYGYTF.

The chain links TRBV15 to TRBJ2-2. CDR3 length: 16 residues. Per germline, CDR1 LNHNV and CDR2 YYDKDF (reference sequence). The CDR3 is CATSRDLGVGTGELFF.

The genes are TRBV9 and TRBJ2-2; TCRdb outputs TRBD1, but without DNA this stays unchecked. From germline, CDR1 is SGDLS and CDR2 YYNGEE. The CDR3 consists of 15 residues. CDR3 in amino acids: CASSVAPGDTGELFF.

The CDR3: CSGQSAVDAFF. The chain carries TRBV29-1 and TRBJ1-1. Germline assignment: CDR1 SQVTM and CDR2 ANQGSEA. The CDR3 contains 11 residues.

CDR3 region: CASSFVAGHGELFF. The chain carries TRBV11-2 and TRBJ2-2; TCRdb proposes TRBD2, but this gene call is untestable without DNA. There are 14 residues in the CDR3. Germline-derived CDR1 and CDR2 are SGHAT and FQNNGV.

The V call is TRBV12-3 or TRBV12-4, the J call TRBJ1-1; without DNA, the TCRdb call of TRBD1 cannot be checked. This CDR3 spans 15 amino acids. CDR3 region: CASSLFSAGVTEAFF.

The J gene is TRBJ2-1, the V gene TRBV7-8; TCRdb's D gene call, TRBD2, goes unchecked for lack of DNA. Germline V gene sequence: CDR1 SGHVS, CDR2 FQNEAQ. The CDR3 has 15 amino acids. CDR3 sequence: CASSRRWTTGNEQFF.

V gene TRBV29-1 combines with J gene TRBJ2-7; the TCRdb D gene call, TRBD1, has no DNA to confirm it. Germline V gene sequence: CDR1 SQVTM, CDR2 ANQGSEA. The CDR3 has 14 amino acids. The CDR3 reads CSVGGAGGPYEQYF.

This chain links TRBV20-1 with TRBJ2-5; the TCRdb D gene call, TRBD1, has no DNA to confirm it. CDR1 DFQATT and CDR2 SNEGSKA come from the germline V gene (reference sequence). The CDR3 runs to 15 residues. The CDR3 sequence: CSAKGQGEIAKTQYF.

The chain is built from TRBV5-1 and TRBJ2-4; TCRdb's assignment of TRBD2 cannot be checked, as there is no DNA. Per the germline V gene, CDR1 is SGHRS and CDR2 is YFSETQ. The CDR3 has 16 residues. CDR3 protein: CASSLGSGRRIDIQYF.

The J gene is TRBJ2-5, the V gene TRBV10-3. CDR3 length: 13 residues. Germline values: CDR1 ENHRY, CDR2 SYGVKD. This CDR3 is CAISEAKWETQYF.

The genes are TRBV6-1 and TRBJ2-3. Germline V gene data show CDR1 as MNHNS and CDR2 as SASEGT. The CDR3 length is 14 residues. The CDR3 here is CASSDDRKGDTQYF.

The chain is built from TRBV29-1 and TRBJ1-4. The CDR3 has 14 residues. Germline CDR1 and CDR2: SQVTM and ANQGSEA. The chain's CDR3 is CSVAGREDGEKLFF. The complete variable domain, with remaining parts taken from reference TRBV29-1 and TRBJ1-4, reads SAVISQKPSRDICQRGTSLTIQCQVDSQVTMMFWYRQQPGQSLTLIATANQGSEATYESGFVIDKFPISRPNLTFSTLTVSNMSPEDSSIYLCSVAGREDGEKLFFGSGTQLSVL.